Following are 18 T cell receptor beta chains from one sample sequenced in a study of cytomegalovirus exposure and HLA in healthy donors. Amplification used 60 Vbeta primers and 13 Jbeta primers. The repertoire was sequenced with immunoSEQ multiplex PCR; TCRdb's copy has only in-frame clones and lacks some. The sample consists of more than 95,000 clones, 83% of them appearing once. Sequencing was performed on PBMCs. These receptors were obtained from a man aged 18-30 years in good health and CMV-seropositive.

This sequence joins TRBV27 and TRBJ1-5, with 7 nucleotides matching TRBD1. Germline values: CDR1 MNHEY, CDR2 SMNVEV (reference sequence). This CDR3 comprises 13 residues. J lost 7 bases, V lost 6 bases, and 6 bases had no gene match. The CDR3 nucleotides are TGTGCCAGCAGACCTACAGGGGTCCAGCCCCAGCATTTT. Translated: CASRPTGVQPQHF.

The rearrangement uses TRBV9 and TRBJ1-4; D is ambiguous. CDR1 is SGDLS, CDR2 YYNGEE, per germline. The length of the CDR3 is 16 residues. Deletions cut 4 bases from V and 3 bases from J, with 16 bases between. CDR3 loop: CASSPVAGLANEKLFF. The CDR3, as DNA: TGTGCCAGCAGCCCAGTGGCGGGGTTGGCTAATGAAAAACTGTTTTTT.

For the CDR3, the DNA is TGTGCCAGCAGTTTAAGACAGGGATGGTACGAGCAGTACTTC. It specifies CASSLRQGWYEQYF. V is TRBV28 and J is TRBJ2-7; 7 bases are a match to TRBD1. Unmatched junction bases numbered 5, after V lost 2 bases and J lost 4 bases. This CDR3 has 14 amino acids. Germline values: CDR1 MDHEN, CDR2 SYDVKM.

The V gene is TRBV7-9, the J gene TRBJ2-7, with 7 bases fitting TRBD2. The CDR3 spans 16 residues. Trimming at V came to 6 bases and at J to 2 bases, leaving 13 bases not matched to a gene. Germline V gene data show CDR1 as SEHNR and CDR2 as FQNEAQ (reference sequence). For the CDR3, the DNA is TGTGCCAGCAGTATAGGGGAGGGGACGCTGCCCTACGAGCAGTACTTC. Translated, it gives CASSIGEGTLPYEQYF.

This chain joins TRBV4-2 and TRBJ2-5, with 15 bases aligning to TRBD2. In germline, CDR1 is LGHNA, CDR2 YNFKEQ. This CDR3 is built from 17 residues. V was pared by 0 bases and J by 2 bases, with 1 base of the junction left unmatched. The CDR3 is CASSQDGTSGGQETQYF. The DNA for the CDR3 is TGTGCCAGCAGCCAAGATGGGACTAGCGGGGGGCAAGAGACCCAGTACTTC.

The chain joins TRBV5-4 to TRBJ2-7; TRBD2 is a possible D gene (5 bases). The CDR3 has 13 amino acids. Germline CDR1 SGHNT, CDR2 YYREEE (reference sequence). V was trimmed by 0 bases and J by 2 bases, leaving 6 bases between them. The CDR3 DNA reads TGTGCCAGCAGCTTGGGGACTCCCTACGAGCAGTACTTC. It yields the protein CASSLGTPYEQYF.

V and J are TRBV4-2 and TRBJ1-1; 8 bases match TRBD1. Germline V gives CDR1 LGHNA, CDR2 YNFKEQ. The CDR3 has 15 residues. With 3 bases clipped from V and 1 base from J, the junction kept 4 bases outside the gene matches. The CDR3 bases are TGTGCCAGCAGCCAGGACAGGGTTGAGAACACTGAAGCTTTCTTT. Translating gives CASSQDRVENTEAFF.

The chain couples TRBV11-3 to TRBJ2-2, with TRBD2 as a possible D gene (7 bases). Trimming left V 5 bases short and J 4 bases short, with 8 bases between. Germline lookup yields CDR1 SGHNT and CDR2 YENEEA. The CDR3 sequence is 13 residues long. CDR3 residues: CASSGGATGELFF. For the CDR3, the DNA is TGTGCCAGCAGCGGGGGGGCCACCGGGGAGCTGTTTTTT. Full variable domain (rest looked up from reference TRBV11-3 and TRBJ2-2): EAGVVQSPRYKIIEKKQPVAFWCNPISGHNTLYWYLQNLGQGPELLIRYENEEAVDDSQLPKDRFSAERLKGVDSTLKIQPAELGDSAVYLCASSGGATGELFFGEGSRLTVL.

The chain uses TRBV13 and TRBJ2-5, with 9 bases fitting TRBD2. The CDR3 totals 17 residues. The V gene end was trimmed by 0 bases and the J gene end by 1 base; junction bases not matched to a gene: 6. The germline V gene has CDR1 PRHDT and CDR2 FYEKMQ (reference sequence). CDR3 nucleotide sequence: TGTGCCAGCAGCTTAGGCGGAGGGACTAGCAGCCAAGAGACCCAGTACTTC. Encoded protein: CASSLGGGTSSQETQYF.

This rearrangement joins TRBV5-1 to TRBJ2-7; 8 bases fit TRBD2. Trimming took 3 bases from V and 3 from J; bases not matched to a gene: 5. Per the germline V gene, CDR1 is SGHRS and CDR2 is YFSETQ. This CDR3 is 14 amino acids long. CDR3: CASSSSGGNYEQYF. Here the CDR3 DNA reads TGCGCCAGCAGCTCCAGCGGGGGAAACTACGAGCAGTACTTC.

DNA of the CDR3: TGTGCCAGTAGTATGGGGACAGGGCCCTCCTACGAGCAGTACTTC. Its protein product is CASSMGTGPSYEQYF. The gene calls are TRBV19 and TRBJ2-7, with 9 bases identical to TRBD1. There are 15 residues in the CDR3. The V and J ends lost 3 bases and 0 bases, in that order; junction bases with no gene match: 3. The germline V gene encodes CDR1 LNHDA and CDR2 SQIVND (reference sequence).

This chain's CDR3 is CASSSTSSGSYEQYF. Here the CDR3 DNA reads TGTGCCAGCAGCTCGACCTCTAGCGGGTCCTACGAGCAGTACTTC. The chain links TRBV13 to TRBJ2-7, with TRBD2 matching 8 bases. V lost 4 bases and J lost 1; bases outside the gene matches: 6. CDR1 is PRHDT and CDR2 is FYEKMQ in the germline V gene (reference sequence). The CDR3 totals 15 residues.

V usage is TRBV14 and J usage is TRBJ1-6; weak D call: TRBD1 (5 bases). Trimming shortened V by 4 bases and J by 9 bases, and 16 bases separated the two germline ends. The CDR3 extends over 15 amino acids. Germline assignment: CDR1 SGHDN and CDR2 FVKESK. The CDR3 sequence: CASSLGGGAGSPLHF. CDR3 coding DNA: TGTGCCAGCAGCCTCGGGGGTGGGGCAGGTTCACCCCTCCACTTT.

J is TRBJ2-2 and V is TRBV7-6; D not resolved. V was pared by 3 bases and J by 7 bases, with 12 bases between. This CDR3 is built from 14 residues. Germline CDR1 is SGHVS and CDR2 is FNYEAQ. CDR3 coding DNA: TGTGCCAGCAGCTTTTCTAGAAACGGCGGGGAGCTGTTTTTT. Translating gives CASSFSRNGGELFF.

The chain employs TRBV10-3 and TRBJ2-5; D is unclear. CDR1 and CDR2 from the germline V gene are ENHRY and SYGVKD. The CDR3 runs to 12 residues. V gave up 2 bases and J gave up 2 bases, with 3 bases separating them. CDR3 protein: CAISEPQETQYF. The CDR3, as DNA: TGTGCCATCAGTGAGCCTCAAGAGACCCAGTACTTC.

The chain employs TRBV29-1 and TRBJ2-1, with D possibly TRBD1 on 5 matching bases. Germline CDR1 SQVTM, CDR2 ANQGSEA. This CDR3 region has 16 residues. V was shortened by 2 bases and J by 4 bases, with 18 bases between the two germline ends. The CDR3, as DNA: TGCAGCGTTGAAAGCTCCACAGGAGTACTTTACAATGAGCAGTTCTTC. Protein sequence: CSVESSTGVLYNEQFF.

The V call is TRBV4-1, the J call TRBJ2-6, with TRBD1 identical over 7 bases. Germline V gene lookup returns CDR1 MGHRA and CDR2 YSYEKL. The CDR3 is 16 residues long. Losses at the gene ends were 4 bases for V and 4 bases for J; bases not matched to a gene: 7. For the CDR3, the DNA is TGCGCCAGCAGCCCCTCAGGGGGTGAAGGGGCCAACGTCCTGACTTTC. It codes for CASSPSGGEGANVLTF.

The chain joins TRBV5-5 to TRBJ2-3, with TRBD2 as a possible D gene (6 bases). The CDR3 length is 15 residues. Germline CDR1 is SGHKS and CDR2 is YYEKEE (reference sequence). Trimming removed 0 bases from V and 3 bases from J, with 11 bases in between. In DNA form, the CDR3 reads TGTGCCAGCAGCTTGGTTTTCGGGGGAACAGATACGCAGTATTTT. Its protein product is CASSLVFGGTDTQYF.